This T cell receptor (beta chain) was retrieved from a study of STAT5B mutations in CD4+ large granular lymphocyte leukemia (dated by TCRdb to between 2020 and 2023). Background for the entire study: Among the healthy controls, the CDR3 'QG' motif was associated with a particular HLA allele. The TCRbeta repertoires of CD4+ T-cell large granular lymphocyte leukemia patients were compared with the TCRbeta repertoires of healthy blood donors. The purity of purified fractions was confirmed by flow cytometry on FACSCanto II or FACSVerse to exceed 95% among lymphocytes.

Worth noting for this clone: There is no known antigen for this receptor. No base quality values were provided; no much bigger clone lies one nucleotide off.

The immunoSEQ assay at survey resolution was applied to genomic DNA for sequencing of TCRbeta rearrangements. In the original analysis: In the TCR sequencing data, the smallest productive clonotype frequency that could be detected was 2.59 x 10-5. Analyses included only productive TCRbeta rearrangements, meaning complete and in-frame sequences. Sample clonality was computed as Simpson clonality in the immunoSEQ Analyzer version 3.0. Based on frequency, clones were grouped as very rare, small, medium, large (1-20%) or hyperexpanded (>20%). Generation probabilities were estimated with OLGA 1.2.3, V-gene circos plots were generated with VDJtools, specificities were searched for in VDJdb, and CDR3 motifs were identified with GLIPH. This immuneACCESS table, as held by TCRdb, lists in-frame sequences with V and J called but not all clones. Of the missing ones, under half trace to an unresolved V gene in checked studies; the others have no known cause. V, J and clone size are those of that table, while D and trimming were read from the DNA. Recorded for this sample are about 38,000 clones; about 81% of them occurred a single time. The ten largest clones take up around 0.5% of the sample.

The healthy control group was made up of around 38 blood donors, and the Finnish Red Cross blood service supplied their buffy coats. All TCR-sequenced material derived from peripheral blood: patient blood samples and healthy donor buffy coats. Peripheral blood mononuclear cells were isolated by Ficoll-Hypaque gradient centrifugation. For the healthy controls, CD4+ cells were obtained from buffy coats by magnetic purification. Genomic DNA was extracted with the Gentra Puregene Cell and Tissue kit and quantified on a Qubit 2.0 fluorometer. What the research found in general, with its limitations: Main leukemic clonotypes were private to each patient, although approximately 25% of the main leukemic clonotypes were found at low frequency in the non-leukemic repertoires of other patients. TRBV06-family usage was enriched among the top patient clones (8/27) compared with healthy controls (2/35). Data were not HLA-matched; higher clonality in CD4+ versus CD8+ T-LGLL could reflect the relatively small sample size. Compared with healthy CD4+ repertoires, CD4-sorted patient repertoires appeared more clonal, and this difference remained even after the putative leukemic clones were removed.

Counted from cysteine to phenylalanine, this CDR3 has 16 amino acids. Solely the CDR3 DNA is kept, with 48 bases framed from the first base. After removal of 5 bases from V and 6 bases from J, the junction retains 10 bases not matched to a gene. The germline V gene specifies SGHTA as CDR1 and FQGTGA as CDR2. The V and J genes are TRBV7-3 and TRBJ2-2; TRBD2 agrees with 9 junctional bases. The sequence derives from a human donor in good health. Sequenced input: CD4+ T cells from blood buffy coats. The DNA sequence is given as TGTGCCAGCAGCGCCTTTAGCGGGAGAAGCTCCGGGGAGCTGTTTTTT. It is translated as CASSAFSGRSSGELFF. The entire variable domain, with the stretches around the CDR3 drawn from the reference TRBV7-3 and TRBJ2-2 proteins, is GAGVSQTPSNKVTEKGKYVELRCDPISGHTALYWYRQSLGQGPEFLIYFQGTGAADDSGLPNDRFFAVRPEGSVSTLKIQRTERGDSAVYLCASSAFSGRSSGELFFGEGSRLTVL.